The clone carrying this T cell receptor (beta chain) has a handful of counts. Its antigen is still unknown. The data derive from a study of PD-1 blockade in classical Hodgkin lymphoma. Across the study: On a schedule of every 2 weeks, patients received nivolumab 3 mg/kg intravenously. General observations from the study: Before treatment, complete responders showed about the same diversity as newly diagnosed patients. Baseline TCR diversity was reportedly lower in newly diagnosed patients than healthy donors.

CDR3 size: 14 residues. From germline, CDR1 is SGHNT and CDR2 YYREEE (reference sequence). Trimming took 3 bases from V and 0 from J, leaving 9 bases between them. Sequenced by immunoSEQ multiplex PCR; TCRdb stores in-frame clones only, minus some. The sample has 41,000 or so clones; 60% to 80% are singletons. Noted time point: cycle 4 day 1 (C4D1), after 6 weeks of nivolumab. Every patient relapsed after autologous stem cell transplantation, and brentuximab vedotin exposure varied. The receptor was derived from a human donor with classical Hodgkin lymphoma. Source: peripheral blood mononuclear cells (PBMCs), taken before the fourth cycle of nivolumab. This chain connects TRBV5-4 to TRBJ1-1; D gene unclear. CDR3: CASSSFQMNTEAFF. CDR3 in DNA: TGTGCCAGCAGCTCATTCCAGATGAACACTGAAGCTTTCTTT.